The 14 T cell receptor beta chains listed next were all sequenced from one sample in a study of blood T cell repertoires in COVID-19. The data were produced by immunoSEQ multiplex PCR, yet TCRdb's version contains in-frame clones alone and is incomplete. The data show fewer than 60,000 clones, roughly 85% seen once. Sample: peripheral blood. These receptors all stem from a man between 65 and 79 years old with acute or convalescent COVID-19.

This chain connects TRBV28 to TRBJ1-2; 9 positions match TRBD1. V dropped 9 bases and J dropped 8; count of bases not matched to a gene: 19. Germline CDR1 and CDR2: MDHEN and SYDVKM. The CDR3 covers 16 residues. In DNA, the CDR3 is TGTGCCAGATTTCCGGGACAGGGAATATTGTGTGGAGGCTACACCTTC. This translates into CARFPGQGILCGGYTF.

Only one count was recorded for this clone. The chain carries TRBV13 and TRBJ2-7; a weak D match, TRBD1 (6 bases). Germline lookup yields CDR1 PRHDT and CDR2 FYEKMQ (reference sequence). The CDR3 covers 15 residues. V was trimmed by 6 bases and J by 1 base, leaving 16 bases between them. The CDR3 nucleotides read TGTGCCAGCAGTCCCACAGGGTATGGTTCCTACGAGCAGTACTTC. It is translated as CASSPTGYGSYEQYF.

The J gene is TRBJ2-5, the V gene TRBV5-1, with a weak D call TRBD1 (6 bases). CDR1 is SGHRS, CDR2 YFSETQ, per germline. The CDR3 spans 18 residues. Trimming shortened V by 0 bases and J by 4 bases, and 22 bases separated the two germline ends. The CDR3 reads CASSLERAGAHEGETQYF. CDR3 bases: TGCGCCAGCAGCTTGGAAAGAGCAGGGGCCCATGAAGGAGAGACCCAGTACTTC.

The chain uses TRBV30 and TRBJ1-1, with D tentatively TRBD1 (6 bases). Germline V gene data show CDR1 as GTSNPN and CDR2 as SVGIG (reference sequence). Trimming cost V 4 bases and J 6 bases, with 12 bases left between them. The CDR3 is 12 amino acids. The CDR3 nucleotides are TGTGCCTGGACACAGGGAAGGGCTGAAGCTTTCTTT. Amino acids: CAWTQGRAEAFF. The full variable domain, in which reference TRBV30 and TRBJ1-1 provide the parts outside the CDR3, is SQTIHQWPATLVQPVGSPLSLECTVEGTSNPNLYWYRQAAGRGLQLLFYSVGIGQISSEVPQNLSASRPQDRQFILSSKKLLLSDSGFYLCAWTQGRAEAFFGQGTRLTVV.

CDR3 DNA sequence: TGCGCCAGCAGCCAAGATTTTAGGGGGGGTTCTGCCTACGAGCAGTACTTC. Translating gives CASSQDFRGGSAYEQYF. This chain joins TRBV4-1 and TRBJ2-7; D is perhaps TRBD2 (7 bases). The CDR3 runs 17 residues. V lost 0 bases and J 2 bases, leaving 17 bases between the germline ends. From germline, CDR1 is MGHRA and CDR2 YSYEKL.

The chain links TRBV27 to TRBJ2-7; the match to TRBD1 covers 7 bases. Germline V gene data show CDR1 as MNHEY and CDR2 as SMNVEV (reference sequence). CDR3 size: 15 residues. V lost 4 bases and J lost 0; bases outside the gene matches: 6. The DNA of the CDR3 is TGTGCCAGCAGTTGGGGGACAGCTAGCTCCTACGAGCAGTACTTC. Its protein product is CASSWGTASSYEQYF.

The chain uses TRBV3-1 (or the pseudogene TRBV3-2) and TRBJ2-1; D is perhaps TRBD2 (6 bases). Germline V gene lookup returns CDR1 LGHDT and CDR2 YNNKEL (reference sequence). This CDR3 spans 15 amino acids. Trimming left V 1 base short and J 6 bases short, with 13 bases between. As DNA, the CDR3 is TGTGCCAGCAGCCAAGCGGGGAGGTTTGGCAATGAGCAGTTCTTC. This codes for CASSQAGRFGNEQFF.

The chain links TRBV2 to TRBJ1-2; D may be TRBD1 (5 bases). CDR1 and CDR2 (germline): SNHLY, FYNNEI. The CDR3 runs 13 residues. Trimming pared 4 bases from V and 8 bases from J, leaving 14 bases between. The CDR3 DNA is TGTGCCAGCAGTGGGGACGGGGGTCGGGGCTACACCTTC. Translating it yields CASSGDGGRGYTF.

The chain links TRBV11-3 to TRBJ2-7; D is unclear. V was trimmed by 1 base and J by 3 bases, leaving 4 bases between them. The germline gives CDR1 SGHNT, CDR2 YENEEA. The CDR3 is 12 amino acids. The DNA for the CDR3 is TGTGCCAGCAGCTTAGTAGACTACGAGCAGTACTTC. Encoded protein: CASSLVDYEQYF.

V and J are TRBV6-6 and TRBJ2-3; 8 positions agree with TRBD1. This CDR3 has 13 amino acids. The germline CDR1 and CDR2 sequences are MNHNY and SVGAGI (reference sequence). Trimming at V came to 4 bases and at J to 8 bases, leaving 5 bases not matched to a gene. CDR3: CASSSGTGLTQYF. CDR3 coding DNA: TGTGCCAGCAGTTCCGGGACAGGCCTTACGCAGTATTTT.

This chain links TRBV10-3 with TRBJ1-2; 7 bases are shared with TRBD1. After removal of 2 bases from V and 1 base from J, the junction contained 1 base not matched to a gene. The CDR3 is 14 amino acids. The germline V gene encodes CDR1 ENHRY and CDR2 SYGVKD. This CDR3 is CAISEGDSNYGYTF. The DNA of the CDR3 is TGTGCCATCAGTGAGGGGGACAGTAACTATGGCTACACCTTC.

The chain carries TRBV7-3 and TRBJ1-4; no firm D call. The CDR3 has 12 residues. The germline CDR1 and CDR2 sequences are SGHTA and FQGTGA. The V end was cut by 2 bases, the J end by 11 bases, with 9 bases between. The DNA for the CDR3 is TGTGCCAGCAGCTTATATCGAGGGAAACTGTTTTTT. Protein: CASSLYRGKLFF.

The chain's CDR3 is CASSPGDYTEAFF. The CDR3 nucleotides are TGTGCCAGCAGCCCCGGGGATTACACTGAAGCTTTCTTT. The chain has TRBV3-1 (or the pseudogene TRBV3-2) and TRBJ1-1, with D hard to call. Trimming shortened V by 4 bases and J by 3 bases, and 9 bases separated the two germline ends. Germline loops: CDR1 LGHDT, CDR2 YNNKEL (reference sequence). The CDR3 loop spans 13 amino acids.

The chain couples TRBV2 to TRBJ1-5; TRBD1 is a possible D gene (5 bases). V lost 4 bases and J lost 12, with 19 bases in between. This CDR3 contains 14 residues. Germline-derived CDR1 and CDR2 are SNHLY and FYNNEI. Here the CDR3 reads CASSATLWGENQHF. The CDR3 nucleotides are TGTGCCAGCAGTGCCACACTCTGGGGGGAAAACCAGCATTTT.